These T cell receptor beta chains were read from a single sample in a study of Ad26.COV2.S vaccination and SARS-CoV-2 variants. Only in-frame clones appear in the TCRdb table, and some are missing; sequencing was by immunoSEQ multiplex PCR. Here the sample spans around 350,000 clones, 70% to 90% being singletons. The specimen was peripheral blood, collected in a trial of Ad26.COV2.S vaccine versus placebo. Receptor source: a person between 18 and 65 years old who received the Ad26.COV2.S COVID-19 vaccine or a placebo. Each CDR3 is given with its conserved first and last residue. A D gene is named only where the DNA matches it firmly. Clone size is shown for a subset of rows, as once, few, many or a class of expanded clone.

clone_size: -; v_call: TRBV7-2; d_call: TRBD1; j_call: TRBJ1-6; cdr3_aa: CASSLGQGKDSPLHF; cdr3_nt: TGTGCCAGCAGCCTGGGACAGGGGAAGGATTCACCCCTCCACTTT
clone_size: -; v_call: TRBV5-6; d_call: -; j_call: TRBJ2-6; cdr3_aa: CASSPWGFSGANVLTF; cdr3_nt: TGTGCCAGCAGCCCGTGGGGGTTCTCTGGGGCCAACGTCCTGACTTTC
clone_size: -; v_call: TRBV4-3; d_call: -; j_call: TRBJ2-3; cdr3_aa: CASSPRVATPDTQYF; cdr3_nt: TGCGCCAGCAGCCCGCGGGTTGCAACCCCTGATACGCAGTATTTT
clone_size: -; v_call: TRBV6-1; d_call: TRBD2; j_call: TRBJ2-5; cdr3_aa: CASSETSGGRPWETQYF; cdr3_nt: TGTGCCAGCAGTGAAACTAGCGGGGGGCGTCCGTGGGAGACCCAGTACTTC
clone_size: -; v_call: TRBV28; d_call: -; j_call: TRBJ2-2; cdr3_aa: CASSLRVLSGELFF; cdr3_nt: TGTGCCAGCAGCCTAAGGGTTCTCTCCGGGGAGCTGTTTTTT
clone_size: -; v_call: TRBV19; d_call: TRBD1; j_call: TRBJ2-1; cdr3_aa: CASRLGGQGANEQFF; cdr3_nt: TGTGCCAGTAGATTGGGTGGACAGGGCGCCAATGAGCAGTTCTTC
clone_size: -; v_call: TRBV15; d_call: TRBD1; j_call: TRBJ2-1; cdr3_aa: CATSREGGGTGIYNEQFF; cdr3_nt: TGTGCCACCAGCAGAGAGGGGGGTGGGACAGGAATCTACAATGAGCAGTTCTTC
clone_size: -; v_call: TRBV10-1; d_call: -; j_call: TRBJ1-3; cdr3_aa: CASSEGVSGNTIYF; cdr3_nt: TGCGCCAGCAGTGAAGGAGTATCTGGAAACACCATATATTTT
clone_size: -; v_call: TRBV7-9; d_call: TRBD1; j_call: TRBJ1-5; cdr3_aa: CASSLDTGVQPQHF; cdr3_nt: TGTGCCAGCAGCTTAGATACAGGGGTTCAGCCCCAGCATTTT
clone_size: -; v_call: TRBV7-2; d_call: TRBD2; j_call: TRBJ2-1; cdr3_aa: CASSLRPGLAGGSYNEQFF; cdr3_nt: TGTGCCAGCAGCTTGCGCCCGGGACTAGCGGGAGGCTCCTACAATGAGCAGTTCTTC
clone_size: -; v_call: TRBV11-2; d_call: -; j_call: TRBJ2-6; cdr3_aa: CASSLQGSLSGANVLTF; cdr3_nt: TGTGCCAGCAGCTTACAGGGCAGCCTCTCTGGGGCCAACGTCCTGACTTTC
clone_size: -; v_call: TRBV27; d_call: -; j_call: TRBJ1-6; cdr3_aa: CASSEPGTKNSPLHF; cdr3_nt: TGTGCCAGCAGTGAGCCTGGGACTAAGAATTCACCCCTCCACTTT
clone_size: -; v_call: TRBV11-2; d_call: TRBD1; j_call: TRBJ1-4; cdr3_aa: CASSPRQGLDEKLFF; cdr3_nt: TGTGCCAGCAGCCCGAGACAGGGTTTAGATGAAAAACTGTTTTTT
clone_size: -; v_call: TRBV5-1; d_call: TRBD2; j_call: TRBJ2-1; cdr3_aa: CASSPHPGLAGGTYNEQFF; cdr3_nt: TGCGCCAGCAGCCCACACCCGGGACTAGCGGGAGGAACCTACAATGAGCAGTTCTTC
clone_size: -; v_call: TRBV10-3; d_call: -; j_call: TRBJ2-4; cdr3_aa: CAISEGRSGAKNIQYF; cdr3_nt: TGTGCCATCAGTGAGGGGCGTTCGGGGGCCAAAAACATTCAGTACTTC
clone_size: -; v_call: TRBV4-3; d_call: TRBD2; j_call: TRBJ2-7; cdr3_aa: CASSQRLAGESSYEQYF; cdr3_nt: TGCGCCAGCAGCCAAAGACTAGCGGGGGAAAGCTCCTACGAGCAGTACTTC
clone_size: -; v_call: TRBV4-1; d_call: -; j_call: TRBJ2-5; cdr3_aa: CASSLRDGGSETQYF; cdr3_nt: TGCGCCAGCAGCCTCCGGGACGGTGGGTCGGAGACCCAGTACTTC
clone_size: -; v_call: TRBV5-1; d_call: -; j_call: TRBJ2-7; cdr3_aa: CASSKTDSSYEQYF; cdr3_nt: TGCGCCAGCAGTAAGACGGACAGCTCCTACGAGCAGTACTTC
clone_size: -; v_call: TRBV18; d_call: -; j_call: TRBJ2-1; cdr3_aa: CASSPGLVLGNEQFF; cdr3_nt: TGTGCCAGCTCACCCGGGCTAGTGTTAGGCAATGAGCAGTTCTTC
clone_size: -; v_call: TRBV27; d_call: -; j_call: TRBJ2-7; cdr3_aa: CASSAHSYEQYF; cdr3_nt: TGTGCCAGCAGTGCTCACAGCTACGAGCAGTACTTC
clone_size: -; v_call: TRBV19; d_call: TRBD1; j_call: TRBJ2-3; cdr3_aa: CASMPLSGGATDTQYF; cdr3_nt: TGTGCCAGTATGCCTCTTTCAGGGGGCGCCACAGATACGCAGTATTTT
clone_size: few; v_call: TRBV4-1; d_call: -; j_call: TRBJ2-7; cdr3_aa: CASSQPPVINEQYF; cdr3_nt: TGCGCCAGCAGCCAACCCCCGGTAATCAACGAGCAGTACTTC
clone_size: few; v_call: TRBV4-3; d_call: -; j_call: TRBJ1-1; cdr3_aa: CASSQQPGLRTEAFF; cdr3_nt: TGCGCCAGCAGCCAGCAGCCAGGGTTGCGAACTGAAGCTTTCTTT
clone_size: once; v_call: TRBV7-2; d_call: TRBD2; j_call: TRBJ2-1; cdr3_aa: CASSLEGVKREGRNEQFF; cdr3_nt: TGTGCCAGCAGCTTAGAGGGGGTTAAACGGGAGGGCCGCAATGAGCAGTTCTTC
clone_size: once; v_call: TRBV6-5; d_call: TRBD1; j_call: TRBJ2-7; cdr3_aa: CASGPDRSSYEQYF; cdr3_nt: TGTGCCAGCGGTCCGGACAGGAGCTCCTACGAGCAGTACTTC
clone_size: -; v_call: TRBV4-1; d_call: -; j_call: TRBJ2-7; cdr3_aa: CASSRQARGETYEQYF; cdr3_nt: TGCGCCAGCAGCCGCCAGGCCAGGGGGGAGACCTACGAGCAGTACTTC
clone_size: many; v_call: TRBV4-1; d_call: -; j_call: TRBJ2-1; cdr3_aa: CASRPVLRSSYNEQFF; cdr3_nt: TGCGCCAGCAGGCCGGTCCTCAGGAGCTCCTACAATGAGCAGTTCTTC
clone_size: few; v_call: TRBV7-9; d_call: TRBD2; j_call: TRBJ2-1; cdr3_aa: CASSRSGTSGINEQFF; cdr3_nt: TGTGCCAGCAGTCGTTCCGGGACTAGCGGGATCAATGAGCAGTTCTTC
clone_size: -; v_call: TRBV30; d_call: -; j_call: TRBJ1-5; cdr3_aa: CAWSVGPRGNQPQHF; cdr3_nt: TGTGCCTGGAGTGTAGGTCCCAGAGGCAATCAGCCCCAGCATTTT
clone_size: few; v_call: TRBV12-2; d_call: -; j_call: TRBJ2-3; cdr3_aa: CASRERDTQYF; cdr3_nt: TGTGCAAGTCGCGAGCGCGATACGCAGTATTTT
clone_size: -; v_call: TRBV3-1/TRBV3-2; d_call: -; j_call: TRBJ1-1; cdr3_aa: CASSQVPGMNTEAFF; cdr3_nt: TGTGCCAGCAGTCAAGTCCCGGGTATGAACACTGAAGCTTTCTTT
clone_size: -; v_call: TRBV3-1/TRBV3-2; d_call: -; j_call: TRBJ1-2; cdr3_aa: CASSMTMYGYTF; cdr3_nt: TGTGCCAGCAGTATGACTATGTATGGCTACACCTTC
clone_size: few; v_call: TRBV30; d_call: -; j_call: TRBJ2-5; cdr3_aa: CAWSGFSLGSQETQYF; cdr3_nt: TGTGCCTGGAGTGGATTTAGTTTGGGGTCCCAAGAGACCCAGTACTTC
clone_size: -; v_call: TRBV2; d_call: -; j_call: TRBJ2-4; cdr3_aa: CASSPGPRLIQYF; cdr3_nt: TGTGCCAGCAGCCCGGGACCCCGTCTAATTCAGTACTTC
clone_size: -; v_call: TRBV5-5; d_call: TRBD1; j_call: TRBJ2-1; cdr3_aa: CASTLSEDRGYNEQFF; cdr3_nt: TGTGCCAGCACCCTGTCCGAGGACAGGGGCTACAATGAGCAGTTCTTC
clone_size: -; v_call: TRBV6-5; d_call: -; j_call: TRBJ1-3; cdr3_aa: CASKPRQLSGNTIYF; cdr3_nt: TGTGCCAGCAAGCCGAGGCAGCTCTCTGGAAACACCATATATTTT
clone_size: -; v_call: TRBV5-1; d_call: -; j_call: TRBJ1-2; cdr3_aa: CASSLATDGYTF; cdr3_nt: TGCGCCAGCAGCTTGGCGACAGATGGCTACACCTTC
clone_size: -; v_call: TRBV5-8; d_call: -; j_call: TRBJ1-3; cdr3_aa: CASSWRLASGNTIYF; cdr3_nt: TGTGCCAGCAGCTGGCGATTGGCCTCTGGAAACACCATATATTTT
clone_size: -; v_call: TRBV21-1; d_call: -; j_call: TRBJ2-1; cdr3_aa: CASSNIGTDHEQFF; cdr3_nt: TGTGCCAGCAGCAATATAGGGACAGACCATGAGCAGTTCTTC
clone_size: -; v_call: TRBV18; d_call: -; j_call: TRBJ1-2; cdr3_aa: CASSETTSSNYGYTF; cdr3_nt: TGTGCCAGCTCAGAAACCACCTCCTCTAACTATGGCTACACCTTC
clone_size: once; v_call: TRBV30; d_call: TRBD2; j_call: TRBJ2-1; cdr3_aa: CAWRMAGAPNEQFF; cdr3_nt: TGTGCCTGGAGGATGGCGGGAGCCCCGAATGAGCAGTTCTTC
clone_size: few; v_call: TRBV9; d_call: -; j_call: TRBJ2-5; cdr3_aa: CASSPRTDQETQYF; cdr3_nt: TGTGCCAGCAGCCCCAGGACAGATCAAGAGACCCAGTACTTC
clone_size: -; v_call: TRBV9; d_call: -; j_call: TRBJ1-3; cdr3_aa: CASSLTGFSGNTIYF; cdr3_nt: TGTGCCAGCAGCCTTACAGGGTTCTCTGGAAACACCATATATTTT
clone_size: -; v_call: TRBV27; d_call: TRBD1; j_call: TRBJ2-7; cdr3_aa: CASSLKVAGGYEQYF; cdr3_nt: TGTGCCAGCAGTTTAAAGGTGGCAGGGGGCTACGAGCAGTACTTC
clone_size: -; v_call: TRBV18; d_call: -; j_call: TRBJ2-3; cdr3_aa: CASSGIQGQADTQYF; cdr3_nt: TGTGCCAGCTCAGGGATACAGGGTCAGGCAGATACGCAGTATTTT